Shown below are 9 T cell receptor beta chains from a single sample sequenced in a study of blood T cell repertoires in COVID-19. TCRdb's copy holds only in-frame clones and misses some; the assay was immunoSEQ multiplex PCR. The sample shows roughly 150,000 clones, approximately 91% of them seen only once. The sample was peripheral blood. All receptors come from a man aged 18 to 35 with COVID-19, enrolled during active disease.

This sequence joins TRBV10-3 and TRBJ2-1; D unresolved. In germline, CDR1 is ENHRY, CDR2 SYGVKD. The CDR3 has 12 amino acids. V was pared by 5 bases and J by 7 bases, with 9 bases between. Written as DNA, the CDR3 is TGTGCCATCAGTAAGCCGAGGAATGAGCAGTTCTTC. This codes for CAISKPRNEQFF.

The gene calls are TRBV11-2 and TRBJ2-7, with a tentative D call TRBD2 (6 bases). This CDR3 comprises 14 residues. CDR1 is SGHAT and CDR2 is FQNNGV in the germline V gene. Trimming took 5 bases from V and 3 from J, leaving 14 bases between them. CDR3 loop: CASSIGTPGYEQYF. CDR3 DNA: TGTGCCAGCAGCATCGGGACTCCTGGCTACGAGCAGTACTTC.

The CDR3 DNA follows: TGTGCCAGCAGTTACTGGGGACTAAGTAACGAGACCCAGTACTTC. It codes for CASSYWGLSNETQYF. The J gene is TRBJ2-5, the V gene TRBV6-6; 7 bases map to TRBD2. Per the germline V gene, CDR1 is MNHNY and CDR2 is SVGAGI (reference sequence). The V segment lost 1 base and the J segment 5 bases; nucleotides outside the gene matches: 7. The CDR3 runs 15 residues.

The rearrangement joins TRBV5-1 to TRBJ2-1; 8 positions agree with TRBD2. Germline V CDR1 and CDR2: SGHRS, YFSETQ. The J segment lost 1 base and the V segment lost 4 bases, leaving 10 bases of the junction unmatched. The CDR3 loop spans 17 amino acids. CDR3 coding DNA: TGCGCCAGCAGCCCACAGAGTAGCGGGACGTCCTACAATGAGCAGTTCTTC. Its translation: CASSPQSSGTSYNEQFF.

The rearrangement links TRBV7-3 to TRBJ2-1; a possible D gene is TRBD1 (6 bases). This CDR3 has 15 amino acids. CDR1 is SGHTA, CDR2 FQGTGA, per germline. V was trimmed by 4 bases and J by 2 bases, leaving 12 bases between them. Written as DNA, the CDR3 is TGTGCCAGCAGCTCAAGGACAGTTCCCTACAATGAGCAGTTCTTC. Its protein product is CASSSRTVPYNEQFF.

The rearrangement uses TRBV5-1 and TRBJ1-6, with D possibly being TRBD1 (6 bases). Per the germline V gene, CDR1 is SGHRS and CDR2 is YFSETQ. Between the trimmed V and J ends, which lost 1 base and 0 bases, there was a span of 20 bases. The CDR3 has 20 amino acids. This chain's CDR3 is CASSLTSNREPSSYNSPLHF. The CDR3 DNA follows: TGCGCCAGCAGCTTGACCTCCAACAGGGAGCCTAGCTCCTATAATTCACCCCTCCACTTT.

Concerning this clone: Within the sample, other DNA sequences also encode this same CDR3. This chain joins TRBV5-6 and TRBJ2-1, with D unclear. V was shortened by 0 bases and J by 3 bases, with 4 bases between the two germline ends. Germline assignment: CDR1 SGHDT and CDR2 YYEEEE. The CDR3 sequence is 13 residues long. In nucleotides, the CDR3 is TGTGCCAGCAGCTTGGGCGGCTACAATGAGCAGTTCTTC. Its translation is CASSLGGYNEQFF.

V usage is TRBV9 and J usage is TRBJ2-7; the match to TRBD1 covers 8 bases. After removal of 4 bases from V and 2 bases from J, the junction contained 5 bases not matched to a gene. This CDR3 has 14 residues. The germline V gene encodes CDR1 SGDLS and CDR2 YYNGEE. The CDR3 region is CASSIGTGPYEQYF. The DNA for the CDR3 is TGTGCCAGCAGCATCGGGACAGGACCCTACGAGCAGTACTTC.

The gene calls are TRBV28 and TRBJ1-1; D remains unclear. The CDR3 is made up of 17 amino acids. Trimming stripped 5 bases from V and 0 bases from J, with 19 bases between. The germline V gene has CDR1 MDHEN and CDR2 SYDVKM. The CDR3 DNA sequence: TGTGCCAGCAGTCCTCCCATCGTTGAGGTAATGAACACTGAAGCTTTCTTT. This sequence encodes CASSPPIVEVMNTEAFF. Based on the CDR3 plus reference TRBV28 and TRBJ1-1, the full variable domain is DVKVTQSSRYLVKRTGEKVFLECVQDMDHENMFWYRQDPGLGLRLIYFSYDVKMKEKGDIPEGYSVSREKKERFSLILESASTNQTSMYLCASSPPIVEVMNTEAFFGQGTRLTVV.